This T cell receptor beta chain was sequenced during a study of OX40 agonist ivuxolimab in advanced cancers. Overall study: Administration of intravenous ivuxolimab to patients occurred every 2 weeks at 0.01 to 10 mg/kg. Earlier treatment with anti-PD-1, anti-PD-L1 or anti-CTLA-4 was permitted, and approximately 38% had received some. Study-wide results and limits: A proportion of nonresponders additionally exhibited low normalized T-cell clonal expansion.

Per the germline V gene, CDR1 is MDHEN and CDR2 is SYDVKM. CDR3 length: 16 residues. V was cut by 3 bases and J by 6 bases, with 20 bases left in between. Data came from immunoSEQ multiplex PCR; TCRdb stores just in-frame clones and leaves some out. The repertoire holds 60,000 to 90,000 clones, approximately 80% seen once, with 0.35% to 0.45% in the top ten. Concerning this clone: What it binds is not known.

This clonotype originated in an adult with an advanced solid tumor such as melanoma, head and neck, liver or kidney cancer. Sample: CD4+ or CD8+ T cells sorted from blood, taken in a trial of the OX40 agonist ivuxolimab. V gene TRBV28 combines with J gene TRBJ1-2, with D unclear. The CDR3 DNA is TGTGCCAGCAGTTTTACATACGTAAGGGTTTCTCATGGCTACACCTTC. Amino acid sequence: CASSFTYVRVSHGYTF.